The clone carrying this T cell receptor (beta chain) occurred many times. Its cognate antigen is unknown. Each hyperthyroidism patient was newly diagnosed, with under 2 months' duration, and aged 18 to 65. Physicians reached a diagnosis by relying on clinical symptoms, serum thyroxine, TRAb, thyroid ultrasound and orbital computed tomography. The authors amplified TCR beta CDR3 regions from RNA transcripts. The first-round RT-PCR employed HTBI primers together with the Qiagen OneStep RT-PCR kit. A multiplex PCR was then performed as the second round. Via MiXCR, TCRdb re-called the multiplex PCR reads, giving one row per CDR3 protein. The sample holds about 590,000 distinct CDR3 sequences, under 45% seen once. This sample was included in a study of Graves' ophthalmopathy and Graves' hyperthyroidism. The study, taken as a whole, reports: Most thyroid clonotypes expanded beyond 0.001 frequency were also found in blood. With a specificity of around 72% and a sensitivity of 70% to 71%, the model predicted ophthalmopathy progression.

The receptor was isolated from an adult man with Graves' hyperthyroidism. The sequenced sample was peripheral blood or thyroid tissue (not recorded which).

CDR3 DNA: TGTGCCAGCAGCTTAGAAGAGAAGACCCAGTACTTC. Translating gives CASSLEEKTQYF. The J gene is TRBJ2-5, the V gene TRBV7-6; D not certain. The ends were cut back, 1 base at V and 6 bases at J, with 6 bases in the middle. Germline V gene sequence: CDR1 SGHVS, CDR2 FNYEAQ. The CDR3 is 12 amino acids. Using reference TRBV7-6 and TRBJ2-5 for the parts outside the CDR3, the full variable domain is GAGVSQSPRYKVTKRGQDVALRCDPISGHVSLYWYRQALGQGPEFLTYFNYEAQQDKSGLPNDRFSAERPEGSISTLTIQRTEQRDSAMYRCASSLEEKTQYFGPGTRLLVL.